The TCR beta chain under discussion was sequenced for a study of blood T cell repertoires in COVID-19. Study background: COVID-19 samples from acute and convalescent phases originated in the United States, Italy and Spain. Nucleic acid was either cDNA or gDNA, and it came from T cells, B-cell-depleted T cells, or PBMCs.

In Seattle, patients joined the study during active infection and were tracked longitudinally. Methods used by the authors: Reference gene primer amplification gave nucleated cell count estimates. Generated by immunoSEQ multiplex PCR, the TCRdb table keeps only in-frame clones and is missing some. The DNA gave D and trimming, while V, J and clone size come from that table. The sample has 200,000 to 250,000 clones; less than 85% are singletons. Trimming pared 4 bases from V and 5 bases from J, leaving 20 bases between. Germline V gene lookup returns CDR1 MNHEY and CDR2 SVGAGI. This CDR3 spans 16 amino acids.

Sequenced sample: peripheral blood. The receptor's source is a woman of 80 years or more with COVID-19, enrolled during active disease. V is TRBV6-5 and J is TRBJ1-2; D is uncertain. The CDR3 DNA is TGTGCCAGCAGTTCCCCTCGGTCGGGAGGTGAATATGGCTACACCTTC. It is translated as CASSSPRSGGEYGYTF.